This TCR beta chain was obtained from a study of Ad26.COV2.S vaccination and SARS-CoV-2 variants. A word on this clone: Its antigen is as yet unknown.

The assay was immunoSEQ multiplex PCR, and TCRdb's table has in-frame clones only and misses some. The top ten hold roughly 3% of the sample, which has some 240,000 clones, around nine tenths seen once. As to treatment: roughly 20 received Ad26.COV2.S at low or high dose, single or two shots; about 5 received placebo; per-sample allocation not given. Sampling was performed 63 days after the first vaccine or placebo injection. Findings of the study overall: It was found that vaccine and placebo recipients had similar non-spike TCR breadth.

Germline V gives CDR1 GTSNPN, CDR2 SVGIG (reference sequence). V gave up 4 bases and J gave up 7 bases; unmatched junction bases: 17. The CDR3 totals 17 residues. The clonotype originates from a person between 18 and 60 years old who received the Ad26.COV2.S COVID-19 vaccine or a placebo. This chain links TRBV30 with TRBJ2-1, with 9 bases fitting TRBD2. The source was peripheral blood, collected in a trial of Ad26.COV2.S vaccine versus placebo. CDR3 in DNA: TGTGCCTGGAATCTTCCTGTAGCGGGAGTAGGATGGAATGAGCAGTTCTTC. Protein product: CAWNLPVAGVGWNEQFF.